These T cell receptor beta chains were read from a single sample in a study of cytotoxic CD8 clonotypes in ibrutinib-treated CLL. Assay: immunoSEQ multiplex PCR; the TCRdb copy retains only in-frame clones and omits some. The table lists 270,000 or so clones, 70% to 80% of them singletons. The material was PBMCs, obtained at disease progression, from a patient treated with ibrutinib. These TCRs come from a human donor with chronic lymphocytic leukemia. Each CDR3 is given with its conserved first and last residue. Clone size is stated in some rows and not others, as once, few, many or a class when expanded.

>TRBV5-1|10|TRBJ1-5|few
CASSLQPQHF
>TRBV9|15|TRBJ2-6|NA
CASSVVGSGANVLTF
>TRBV6-1|14|NA|NA
CASRGAGSSYEQYF
>TRBV27|15|TRBJ1-1|few
CASSWRGLMNTEAFF
>TRBV5-1|13|TRBJ2-3|once
CASSLWVTDTQYF
>TRBV19|14|TRBJ2-7|NA
CATRRQRESYEQYF
>TRBV6-1|14|TRBJ2-7|NA
CASEPGVSSYEQYF
>TRBV28|17|TRBJ2-3|NA
CASSLGTSGRRTDTQYF
>TRBV6-1|12|TRBJ1-2|NA
CASSGWSYGYTF
>TRBV6-1|15|TRBJ1-4|NA
CASSGGSSTNEKLFF
>TRBV18|12|TRBJ1-5|NA
CASSQQGKPQHF
>TRBV7-2|15|TRBJ1-3|NA
CASSPSGSSGNTIYF
>TRBV9|15|TRBJ2-3|NA
CASSPRQGSLNTQYF
>TRBV19|17|TRBJ1-5|few
CASSPRTGTGSLKPQHF
>TRBV19|15|TRBJ2-7|NA
CASSPRTGLLPKWYF
>TRBV6-6|14|TRBJ1-4|NA
CASSRGQGNEKLFF
>TRBV5-1|16|TRBJ2-1|NA
CASSLGSWTGGNEQFF
>TRBV27|14|TRBJ1-5|once
CASSRGVSNQPQHF
>TRBV27|18|TRBJ1-5|once
CASSLSIAGLYGNQPQHF
>TRBV6-5|14|TRBJ1-2|NA
CASSFRSAGRGYTF
>TRBV10-2|13|TRBJ2-5|NA
CASRPTGTGTQYF